The source of this T cell receptor beta chain is a study of beta chain features in type 1 diabetes. A CD45RO/CCR7/CD25/CD127/CD95/CD27 panel sorted naive, central memory, regulatory and stem cell-like memory CD4+ cells. Sequencing targeted expressed TCRB transcripts, as all isolated RNA had been reverse transcribed. Assay: immunoSEQ multiplex PCR; the TCRdb copy retains only in-frame clones and omits some. Among over 40,000 clones listed, about 50% were seen once. V was clipped by 3 bases and J by 3 bases; unmatched bases: 5. The CDR3 loop spans 15 amino acids. CDR1 and CDR2 from the germline V gene are MNHEY and SMNVEV (reference sequence).

This chain connects TRBV27 to TRBJ1-2, with TRBD1 matching 9 bases. This TCR was sampled from a woman aged 25 to 39 in good health. What was sequenced was stem cell memory CD4+ T cells from blood. The CDR3 reads CASSFKGQGYYGYTF. As DNA, the CDR3 is TGTGCCAGCAGTTTCAAGGGACAGGGCTACTATGGCTACACCTTC.